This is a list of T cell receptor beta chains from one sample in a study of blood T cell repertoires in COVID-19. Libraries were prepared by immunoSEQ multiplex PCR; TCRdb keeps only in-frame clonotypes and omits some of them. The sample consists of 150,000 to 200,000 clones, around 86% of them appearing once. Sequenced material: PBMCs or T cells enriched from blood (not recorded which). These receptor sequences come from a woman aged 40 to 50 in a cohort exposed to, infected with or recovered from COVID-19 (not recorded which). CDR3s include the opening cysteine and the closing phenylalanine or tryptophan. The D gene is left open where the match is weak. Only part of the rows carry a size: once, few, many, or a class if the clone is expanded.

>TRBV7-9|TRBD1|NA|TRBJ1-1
CASTLGQGARAFF
TGTGCCAGCACTTTGGGACAGGGCGCGAGGGCTTTCTTT
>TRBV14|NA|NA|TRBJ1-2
CASSQQGFVDYGYTF
TGTGCCAGCAGCCAGCAGGGTTTCGTGGACTATGGCTACACCTTC
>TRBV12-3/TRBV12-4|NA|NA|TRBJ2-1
CASTHLDNEQFF
TGTGCCAGCACCCACTTAGACAATGAGCAGTTCTTC
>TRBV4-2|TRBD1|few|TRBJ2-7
CASSPRTGGDEQYF
TGTGCCAGCAGCCCCAGGACAGGGGGCGACGAGCAGTACTTC
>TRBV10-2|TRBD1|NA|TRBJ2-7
CASSPGEGQGREEQYF
TGCGCCAGCAGCCCCGGCGAAGGACAGGGGAGAGAGGAGCAGTACTTC
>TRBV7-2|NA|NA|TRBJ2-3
CASSLGVLSTDTQYF
TGTGCCAGCAGTCTAGGAGTTCTTAGCACAGATACGCAGTATTTT
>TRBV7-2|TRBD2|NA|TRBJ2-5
CASSLRWGQRGGQETQYF
TGTGCCAGCAGCTTAAGGTGGGGCCAGCGGGGGGGCCAGGAGACCCAGTACTTC
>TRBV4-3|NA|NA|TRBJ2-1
CASSQDTEAEQFF
TGCGCCAGCAGCCAAGATACGGAGGCTGAGCAGTTCTTC
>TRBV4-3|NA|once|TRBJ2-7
CASSQHRAGTYEQYF
TGCGCCAGCAGCCAACATAGGGCAGGGACCTACGAGCAGTACTTC
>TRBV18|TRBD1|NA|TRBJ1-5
CASSLGTANQPQHF
TGTGCCAGCTCACTAGGGACAGCCAATCAGCCCCAGCATTTT
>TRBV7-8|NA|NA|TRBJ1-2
CASSSSPLRDAIFFGYTF
TGTGCCAGCAGCTCCTCACCCCTCCGGGATGCCATATTCTTTGGCTACACCTTC
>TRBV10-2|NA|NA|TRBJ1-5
CATTGYGQPQHF
TGCGCCACCACAGGGTACGGTCAGCCCCAGCATTTT
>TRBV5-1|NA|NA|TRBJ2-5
CASAGEAGAVETQYF
TGCGCCAGCGCTGGGGAGGCGGGGGCGGTGGAGACCCAGTACTTC
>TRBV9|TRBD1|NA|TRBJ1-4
CASSEGDRREKLFF
TGTGCCAGCAGCGAGGGGGACAGGCGGGAAAAACTGTTTTTT
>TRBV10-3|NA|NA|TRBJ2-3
CAIAPGHRASTDTQYF
TGTGCCATCGCCCCGGGACACCGGGCCAGCACAGATACGCAGTATTTT
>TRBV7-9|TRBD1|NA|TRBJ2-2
CASSSERQGATGELFF
TGTGCCAGCAGCTCGGAAAGGCAGGGGGCCACCGGGGAGCTGTTTTTT
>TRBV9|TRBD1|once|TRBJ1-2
CASSVGGQGWAF
TGTGCCAGCAGCGTAGGGGGACAGGGATGGGCCTTC
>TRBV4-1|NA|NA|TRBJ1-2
CASSQPRDNLHGYTF
TGCGCCAGCAGCCAGCCCCGTGACAACCTTCATGGCTACACCTTC
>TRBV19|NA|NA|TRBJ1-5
CASSIGWGLEGQPQHF
TGTGCCAGTAGTATAGGATGGGGGCTTGAGGGACAGCCCCAGCATTTT
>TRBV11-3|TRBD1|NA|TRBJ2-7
CASSSWDSEQTYEQYF
TGTGCCAGCAGCTCCTGGGACAGCGAACAAACCTACGAGCAGTACTTC
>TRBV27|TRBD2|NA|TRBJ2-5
CASGYGGAMETQYF
TGTGCCAGCGGTTACGGGGGGGCGATGGAGACCCAGTACTTC
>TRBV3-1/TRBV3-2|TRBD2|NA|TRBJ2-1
CASSQPLRWRGAYNEQFF
TGTGCCAGCAGCCAACCTCTCCGTTGGCGGGGGGCCTACAATGAGCAGTTCTTC